These 9 T cell receptor beta chains originate from one sample sequenced in a study of cytomegalovirus exposure and HLA in healthy donors. It was with 60 Vbeta and 13 Jbeta primers that the PCR ran. The data were produced by immunoSEQ multiplex PCR, yet TCRdb's version contains in-frame clones alone and is incomplete. This table has 150,000 or so clones, 81% appearing once. The sequencing input was PBMCs. The receptors derive from a man aged 45-65 years in good health and CMV-seropositive.

The J gene is TRBJ2-7, the V gene TRBV18; a weak D match, TRBD2 (6 bases). Germline lookup yields CDR1 KGHSH and CDR2 LQKENI. Trimming cost V 0 bases and J 6 bases, with 12 bases left between them. The CDR3 has 14 residues. The CDR3 sequence is CASSPPEGTAEQYF. For the CDR3, the DNA is TGTGCCAGCTCACCACCGGAGGGAACTGCCGAGCAGTACTTC. Filled out from reference TRBV18 and TRBJ2-7, the complete variable domain reads NAGVMQNPRHLVRRRGQEARLRCSPMKGHSHVYWYRQLPEEGLKFMVYLQKENIIDESGMPKERFSAEFPKEGPSILRIQQVVRGDSAAYFCASSPPEGTAEQYFGPGTRLTVT.

This rearrangement joins TRBV7-2 to TRBJ2-5; TRBD1 matches at 7 bases. Unmatched junction bases numbered 4, after V lost 1 base and J lost 2 bases. The germline CDR1 and CDR2 sequences are SGHTA and FQGNSA. CDR3 size: 15 residues. CDR3 residues: CASSLGDSLQETQYF. DNA for the CDR3: TGTGCCAGCAGCTTAGGGGACAGTCTACAAGAGACCCAGTACTTC.

This sequence joins TRBV5-4 and TRBJ1-4, with 8 bases matching TRBD1. CDR3 length equals 14 residues. Germline CDR1 SGHNT, CDR2 YYREEE (reference sequence). The V and J ends lost 4 bases and 5 bases, in that order; junction bases with no gene match: 4. CDR3 in DNA: TGTGCCAGCAGCCCGACAGGGGCAAATGAAAAACTGTTTTTT. It is translated as CASSPTGANEKLFF.

The chain uses TRBV12-5 and TRBJ1-2, with D uncertain. The CDR3 is 14 residues long. The germline V and J ends were trimmed by 2 bases and 6 bases, with 13 bases remaining between them. From germline, CDR1 is LGHNT and CDR2 FRNRAP. The CDR3 region is CASGLTFRGDGYTF. CDR3 bases: TGTGCTAGTGGTTTGACCTTTCGGGGAGATGGCTACACCTTC. The whole variable domain, filled in from reference TRBV12-5 and TRBJ1-2, reads DARVTQTPRHKVTEMGQEVTMRCQPILGHNTVFWYRQTMMQGLELLAYFRNRAPLDDSGMPKDRFSAEMPDATLATLKIQPSEPRDSAVYFCASGLTFRGDGYTFGSGTRLTVV.

This chain links TRBV10-1 with TRBJ1-5; weak D call: TRBD1 (5 bases). The CDR3 is 16 residues long. V was shortened by 9 bases and J by 7 bases, with 25 bases between the two germline ends. Germline V gene lookup returns CDR1 WNHNN and CDR2 SYGVQD (reference sequence). The CDR3 coding sequence is TGCGCCAGATACCCGACCCGGACGCGGGGGAAACAGCCCCAGCATTTT. Translated: CARYPTRTRGKQPQHF.

The rearrangement joins TRBV11-2 to TRBJ2-7; perhaps TRBD2 as D (6 bases). The CDR3 is 15 residues long. V shed 6 bases and J shed 1 base, with 16 bases lying between them. The germline V gene encodes CDR1 SGHAT and CDR2 FQNNGV. The CDR3 spells CASRTVEEGSYEQYF. CDR3 DNA sequence: TGTGCCAGCAGGACCGTTGAGGAGGGGTCCTACGAGCAGTACTTC. Full variable domain (missing parts from reference TRBV11-2 and TRBJ2-7): EAGVAQSPRYKIIEKRQSVAFWCNPISGHATLYWYQQILGQGPKLLIQFQNNGVVDDSQLPKDRFSAERLKGVDSTLKIQPAKLEDSAVYLCASRTVEEGSYEQYFGPGTRLTVT.

A single count supports this clone. The V and J genes are TRBV10-3 and TRBJ2-5; 7 bases align to TRBD2. CDR3 length equals 14 residues. CDR1 is ENHRY and CDR2 is SYGVKD in the germline V gene. Trimming at V came to 6 bases and at J to 5 bases, leaving 9 bases not matched to a gene. This CDR3 is CAIRGEGRQETQYF. CDR3 nucleotides: TGTGCCATCAGGGGGGAGGGGAGGCAGGAGACCCAGTACTTC.

The V call is TRBV18, the J call TRBJ2-5; 15 bases agree with TRBD2. The CDR3 covers 16 residues. The J segment lost 2 bases and the V segment lost 4 bases, leaving 2 bases of the junction unmatched. From germline, CDR1 is KGHSH and CDR2 LQKENI. The CDR3 loop reads CASSLGTSGGQETQYF. Here the CDR3 DNA reads TGTGCCAGCTCACTCGGGACTAGCGGGGGGCAAGAGACCCAGTACTTC.

This chain uses TRBV7-3 with TRBJ2-4; 7 nucleotides agree with TRBD1. V shed 5 bases, J shed 7 bases, and the junction held 11 bases outside the gene matches. Germline assignment: CDR1 SGHTA and CDR2 FQGTGA. CDR3 length equals 15 residues. In DNA, the CDR3 is TGTGCCAGCAGCCTCAATTACGGGACAGAGAACATTCAGTACTTC. Translated: CASSLNYGTENIQYF.